Below are 19 T cell receptor beta chains sequenced from a single sample in a study of T-cell reconstitution after alpha-beta-depleted transplantation in children. Unique molecular identifiers were used in preparing the TCRbeta library. Each CDR3 protein is one row after TCRdb ran MiXCR on the PCR reads. This sample has about 900,000 distinct CDR3 sequences; roughly 29% occur once, and the top ten carry more than 25%. The source material was PBMCs, mostly from graft donor cells, sampled 360 days after TCRalphabeta/CD19-depleted stem cell transplant. These receptors all stem from a boy younger than two who had a stem cell transplant for SCID, so the T cells may come from the graft donor.

There are a few counts of this clonotype. Sequence at one end of the junction differs from germline and may be a read error. The chain combines TRBV10-2 with TRBJ2-7; the D is unclear. The CDR3 has 13 residues. Germline V lookup: CDR1 WSHSY, CDR2 SAAADI. Here the CDR3 reads CASGEESSYEQYF. The CDR3 DNA reads TGCGCCAGCGGTGAGGAAAGCTCCTACGAGCAGTACTTC.

The table lists this clonotype with a few counts. CDR3 amino acids: CASSLAPGYGTDTQYF. CDR3 coding DNA: TGTGCCAGCAGCTTAGCGCCGGGGTATGGCACAGATACGCAGTATTTT. The chain joins TRBV7-6 to TRBJ2-3; a weak D match, TRBD2 (5 bases). Trimming removed 0 bases from V and 1 base from J, with 11 bases in between. CDR1 and CDR2 from the germline V gene are SGHVS and FNYEAQ. The CDR3 has 16 residues.

J is TRBJ2-1 and V is TRBV7-2; possibly TRBD1 or TRBD2 for D (5 bases each). V was clipped by 4 bases and J by 0 bases, with 16 bases between them. This CDR3 comprises 17 residues. Germline loops: CDR1 SGHTA, CDR2 FQGNSA. The CDR3 spells CASSWGTASSSYNEQFF. In nucleotides, the CDR3 is TGTGCCAGCAGCTGGGGGACGGCTTCGAGCTCCTACAATGAGCAGTTCTTC.

This clonotype was counted between two and nine times. This chain links TRBV30 with TRBJ1-5; D is unclear. The ends were cut back, 0 bases at V and 6 bases at J, with 9 bases in the middle. CDR3 length: 13 amino acids. Germline values: CDR1 GTSNPN, CDR2 SVGIG (reference sequence). The CDR3, as DNA: TGTGCCTGGAGTGTATCGGGTACTCAGCCCCAGCATTTT. This gives the protein CAWSVSGTQPQHF.

This chain links TRBV7-3 with TRBJ2-3; no firm D call. Germline CDR1 reads SGHTA; CDR2 reads FQGTGA. The CDR3 has 14 residues. With 1 base removed from V and 2 bases from J, the gap between germline ends came to 7 bases. CDR3 protein: CASSLRQATDTQYF. DNA for the CDR3: TGTGCCAGCAGCTTAAGGCAAGCCACAGATACGCAGTATTTT.

The V gene is TRBV7-9, the J gene TRBJ2-7; D ambiguous. This CDR3 is 15 amino acids long. With 2 bases removed from V and 0 bases from J, the gap between germline ends came to 11 bases. From germline, CDR1 is SEHNR and CDR2 FQNEAQ (reference sequence). The CDR3 loop is CASSLYGSHSYEQYF. The DNA for the CDR3 is TGTGCCAGCAGCTTATATGGGTCCCACTCCTACGAGCAGTACTTC.

In this sample, this clonotype turned up a few times. The chain is built from TRBV24-1 and TRBJ2-5; D possibly corresponds to TRBD1 (6 bases). V was trimmed by 5 bases and J by 5 bases, leaving 14 bases between them. Per germline, CDR1 KGHDR and CDR2 SFDVKD. The CDR3 loop spans 14 amino acids. In DNA, the CDR3 is TGTGCCACCAGTGCCCAGGACAGTCTGGAGACCCAGTACTTC. Encoded protein: CATSAQDSLETQYF.

This clonotype was observed a few times. The rearrangement links TRBV7-2 to TRBJ2-3, with D tentatively TRBD2 (5 bases). The ends were cut back, 1 base at V and 0 bases at J, with 8 bases in the middle. Germline assignment: CDR1 SGHTA and CDR2 FQGNSA. The CDR3 has 15 residues. The CDR3 here is CASSLVIASTDTQYF. The CDR3 DNA is TGTGCCAGCAGCTTAGTAATAGCGAGCACAGATACGCAGTATTTT.

This clonotype was picked up a small number of times. The rearrangement links TRBV6-1 to TRBJ1-1; the D gene is possibly TRBD1 (5 bases). CDR1 and CDR2 (germline): MNHNS, SASEGT. This CDR3 has 13 residues. The V gene lost 6 bases and the J gene lost 4 bases, with 12 bases spanning the gap. CDR3 loop: CASSPIGGTEAFF. The CDR3, as DNA: TGTGCCAGCAGCCCTATTGGGGGCACTGAAGCTTTCTTT.

This clonotype was seen a handful of times. This rearrangement joins TRBV25-1 to TRBJ2-3; the D is unclear. The CDR3 spans 14 residues. From germline, CDR1 is MGHDK and CDR2 SYGVNS. Deletions cut 7 bases from V and 0 bases from J, with 11 bases between. The CDR3: CASTRSSSTDTQYF. In nucleotides, the CDR3 is TGTGCCAGCACCAGGTCTTCTAGCACAGATACGCAGTATTTT.

The chain employs TRBV19 and TRBJ1-2; D perhaps matches TRBD1 (6 bases). The length of the CDR3 is 14 residues. Germline-derived CDR1 and CDR2 are LNHDA and SQIVND (reference sequence). V was clipped by 3 bases and J by 8 bases, with 16 bases between them. The CDR3: CASSMEPTGTGYTF. In DNA, the CDR3 is TGTGCCAGTAGTATGGAGCCTACAGGGACCGGCTACACCTTC. The whole variable domain, filled in from reference TRBV19 and TRBJ1-2, reads DGGITQSPKYLFRKEGQNVTLSCEQNLNHDAMYWYRQDPGQGLRLIYYSQIVNDFQKGDIAEGYSVSREKKESFPLTVTSAQKNPTAFYLCASSMEPTGTGYTFGSGTRLTVV.

V and J are TRBV29-1 and TRBJ2-5; 7 bases are shared with TRBD1. CDR1 and CDR2 from the germline V gene are SQVTM and ANQGSEA. V shed 6 bases, J shed 2 bases, and the junction held 12 bases outside the gene matches. The CDR3 covers 15 residues. CDR3: CSVYVWGQRQETQYF. CDR3 sequence (DNA): TGCAGCGTGTACGTGTGGGGACAGAGACAAGAGACCCAGTACTTC.

The V call is TRBV5-6, the J call TRBJ2-7, with 8 bases matching TRBD1. The ends lost 4 bases at V and 6 bases at J; junction bases unmatched: 9. Germline CDR1 SGHDT, CDR2 YYEEEE. The length of the CDR3 is 14 residues. CDR3 in DNA: TGTGCCAGCAGCAATCCCGGGACAGGTAGCGAGCAGTACTTC. Protein sequence: CASSNPGTGSEQYF.

The gene calls are TRBV20-1 and TRBJ2-1; 14 positions agree with TRBD2. Per germline, CDR1 DFQATT and CDR2 SNEGSKA (reference sequence). The CDR3 runs to 13 residues. V shed 6 bases, J shed 6 bases, and the junction held 1 base outside the gene matches. CDR3 nucleotide sequence: TGCAGTGCGGGGACTAGCGGGGGCAATGAGCAGTTCTTC. Residues: CSAGTSGGNEQFF.

The V and J genes are TRBV28 and TRBJ2-2; 13 bases map to TRBD2. The CDR3 is made up of 19 amino acids. The V gene's germline CDR1 is MDHEN and CDR2 SYDVKM. The V segment lost 3 bases and the J segment 0 bases; nucleotides outside the gene matches: 7. CDR3 loop: CASSFGTSGGAANTGELFF. CDR3 nucleotides: TGTGCCAGCAGTTTCGGTACTAGCGGGGGGGCAGCGAACACCGGGGAGCTGTTTTTT.

This clonotype was counted only a few times. The CDR3 loop is CASSSGGAGGYTF. For the CDR3, the DNA is TGTGCCAGCAGCTCCGGGGGTGCCGGTGGCTACACCTTC. J is TRBJ1-2 and V is TRBV6-5; TRBD1 might be the D (5 bases). There are 13 residues in the CDR3. In germline, CDR1 is MNHEY, CDR2 SVGAGI. V lost 6 bases, J lost 7 bases, and 15 bases lay in between.

V gene TRBV20-1 combines with J gene TRBJ2-1; D assignment may be TRBD1 or TRBD2 (5 bases each). From germline, CDR1 is DFQATT and CDR2 SNEGSKA (reference sequence). V was clipped by 7 bases and J by 7 bases, with 23 bases between them. CDR3 length: 15 residues. The CDR3 protein is CSVWARDGGKNEQFF. CDR3 coding DNA: TGCAGTGTATGGGCGAGAGATGGGGGAAAAAATGAGCAGTTCTTC.

This clonotype was seen at least ten times. This chain joins TRBV14 and TRBJ2-6, with D unresolved. Per germline, CDR1 SGHDN and CDR2 FVKESK. The CDR3 length is 13 residues. Deletions cut 2 bases from V and 7 bases from J, with 6 bases between. CDR3 loop: CASSQPKANVLTF. Here the CDR3 DNA reads TGTGCCAGCAGCCAACCCAAAGCCAACGTCCTGACTTTC.

The chain joins TRBV7-3 to TRBJ1-1; maybe TRBD1 (5 bases). CDR3 length: 14 residues. Germline CDR1 SGHTA, CDR2 FQGTGA. Between the trimmed V and J ends, which lost 11 bases and 1 base, there was a span of 17 bases. CDR3 nucleotides: TGTGCCTGGAGTCCCGTGACAGCGAACACTGAAGCTTTCTTT. Translated, it gives CAWSPVTANTEAFF.